Included here is one T cell receptor beta chain sequence, with context. The source of the sample is a study of T cells in Graves' hyperthyroidism and ophthalmopathy. Regions amplified from RNA transcripts were the TCR beta CDR3 regions. HTBI primers were employed in a first-round RT-PCR of the TCR CDR3. TCRdb processed the multiplex PCR reads anew with MiXCR; each CDR3 protein has one entry. The sample records around 500,000 distinct CDR3 sequences, about 20% being singletons. The CDR3 has 14 amino acids. Germline V gene data show CDR1 as MNHEY and CDR2 as SVGEGT. V lost 4 bases, J lost 7 bases, and 14 bases lay in between.

The gene calls are TRBV6-2 or TRBV6-3 and TRBJ2-1, with D tentatively TRBD1 or TRBD2 (6 bases each). The sequencing input was blood. The receptor was derived from a woman aged 65 to 85 with Graves' ophthalmopathy. The chain's CDR3 is CASSSGALGNEQFF. DNA of the CDR3: TGTGCCAGCAGTTCGGGGGCGTTGGGAAATGAGCAGTTCTTC.